The 32 T cell receptor beta chains below were found in one sample sequenced in a study of graft-versus-host responses after intestinal transplantation. TCRdb's table, derived via immunoSEQ multiplex PCR, lists solely in-frame clones and lacks some. Among approximately 86,000 clones listed, 91% were seen once. These receptors' targets are unknown. The starting material was unstimulated CD4+ T cells sorted from spleen or lymph node cells, obtained before intestinal transplant. The receptors derive from a human donor who received an intestinal transplant.

The rearrangement joins TRBV6-6 to TRBJ1-1; D is unresolved. Trimming left V 8 bases short and J 1 base short, with 8 bases between. The CDR3 spans 12 residues. Per the germline V gene, CDR1 is MNHNY and CDR2 is SVGAGI (reference sequence). The DNA of the CDR3 is TGTGCCAGCTCACCGGGGAACACTGAAGCTTTCTTT. This gives the protein CASSPGNTEAFF.

V gene TRBV9 combines with J gene TRBJ1-6; 10 bases are a match to TRBD1. CDR1 and CDR2 (germline): SGDLS, YYNGEE. CDR3 size: 15 residues. The ends lost 0 bases at V and 10 bases at J; junction bases unmatched: 4. The CDR3 region is CASSVEDRGLSPLHF. For the CDR3, the DNA is TGTGCCAGCAGCGTAGAAGACAGGGGGCTCTCACCCCTCCACTTT.

The chain employs TRBV7-2 and TRBJ2-5; TRBD2 is a possible D gene (5 bases). Germline V gene sequence: CDR1 SGHTA, CDR2 FQGNSA. This CDR3 comprises 14 residues. Trimming took 5 bases from V and 6 from J, leaving 16 bases between them. This CDR3 is CASSPQWAGKTQYF. CDR3 DNA: TGTGCCAGCAGCCCGCAGTGGGCCGGGAAGACCCAGTACTTC.

This clone has only one observation. The chain links TRBV5-6 to TRBJ2-6, with unresolved D. With 1 base removed from V and 0 bases from J, the gap between germline ends came to 11 bases. Germline V gene data show CDR1 as SGHDT and CDR2 as YYEEEE. The CDR3 is made up of 17 amino acids. The CDR3 spells CASSLLGDLSGANVLTF. The CDR3, as DNA: TGTGCCAGCAGCTTGCTAGGAGATCTCTCTGGGGCCAACGTCCTGACTTTC. Full variable domain (remainder filled in from reference TRBV5-6 and TRBJ2-6): DAGVTQSPTHLIKTRGQQVTLRCSPKSGHDTVSWYQQALGQGPQFIFQYYEEEERQRGNFPDRFSGHQFPNYSSELNVNALLLGDSALYLCASSLLGDLSGANVLTFGAGSRLTVL.

V usage is TRBV7-8 and J usage is TRBJ1-2; D unresolved. Germline lookup yields CDR1 SGHVS and CDR2 FQNEAQ. CDR3 length: 12 residues. V was shortened by 1 base and J by 8 bases, with 8 bases between the two germline ends. As DNA, the CDR3 is TGTGCCAGCAGCTTAGTAGGAGGCGGCTACACCTTC. Translation: CASSLVGGGYTF. The full variable domain, its missing parts supplied by reference TRBV7-8 and TRBJ1-2, is GAGVSQSPRYKVAKRGQDVALRCDPISGHVSLFWYQQALGQGPEFLTYFQNEAQLDKSGLPSDRFFAERPEGSVSTLKIQRTQQEDSAVYLCASSLVGGGYTFGSGTRLTVV.

This clone was seen once. J is TRBJ1-3 and V is TRBV30; TRBD1 agrees at 8 bases. The trim removed 8 bases at V and 2 bases at J, leaving 2 bases unmatched. Germline V gene data show CDR1 as GTSNPN and CDR2 as SVGIG (reference sequence). The CDR3 spans 12 residues. CDR3: CAAQGAGNTIYF. The CDR3 nucleotides are TGTGCCGCACAGGGGGCTGGAAACACCATATATTTT.

CDR3 coding DNA: TGCGCCAGCAGTAGCGGGACTAGTCCTGACTCCTACAATGAGCAGTTCTTC. Amino acid sequence: CASSSGTSPDSYNEQFF. This chain uses TRBV10-2 with TRBJ2-1; 8 nucleotides match TRBD2. CDR3 length equals 17 residues. V was pared by 5 bases and J by 0 bases, with 9 bases of the junction left unmatched. Germline-derived CDR1 and CDR2 are WSHSY and SAAADI.

The J gene is TRBJ1-5, the V gene TRBV12-2; the table assigns TRBD1, which was not confirmed against the DNA. TRBV12-2 is described as a pseudogene. This CDR3 spans 13 amino acids. The CDR3 DNA reads TGTGCAAGTCGCCGTCCAGGGGGTCAGCCCCAGCATTTT. Its translation: CASRRPGGQPQHF.

This rearrangement joins TRBV6-5 to TRBJ2-1, with 7 bases aligning to TRBD2. Germline values: CDR1 MNHEY, CDR2 SVGAGI. This CDR3 has 15 residues. The V segment lost 1 base and the J segment 3 bases; nucleotides outside the gene matches: 3. The DNA for the CDR3 is TGTGCCAGCAGTTACTTCCCTAGCGGCTACAATGAGCAGTTCTTC. This encodes CASSYFPSGYNEQFF.

This rearrangement joins TRBV5-6 to TRBJ1-4; D unresolved. Trimming took off 4 bases at V and 5 bases at J, with 15 bases between the two ends. The germline gives CDR1 SGHDT, CDR2 YYEEEE. This CDR3 contains 15 residues. CDR3 sequence: CASSLQLGGNEKLFF. The CDR3 DNA follows: TGTGCCAGCAGCCTGCAGTTGGGAGGGAATGAAAAACTGTTTTTT. The full variable domain, completed using reference TRBV5-6 and TRBJ1-4, is DAGVTQSPTHLIKTRGQQVTLRCSPKSGHDTVSWYQQALGQGPQFIFQYYEEEERQRGNFPDRFSGHQFPNYSSELNVNALLLGDSALYLCASSLQLGGNEKLFFGSGTQLSVL.

The chain couples TRBV23-1 to TRBJ2-1, with a possible D match to TRBD1 (6 bases). TRBV23-1 is classed as an ORF, of uncertain function. This CDR3 has 13 residues. V lost 0 bases and J 6 bases, leaving 6 bases between the germline ends. Here the CDR3 DNA reads TGCGCCAGCAGTCAATCAGGGGGCAATGAGCAGTTCTTC. Encoded protein: CASSQSGGNEQFF.

The gene calls are TRBV6-6 and TRBJ1-1, with 8 bases matching TRBD1. V was clipped by 0 bases and J by 3 bases; unmatched bases: 6. The CDR3 extends over 16 amino acids. Germline V gene data show CDR1 as MNHNY and CDR2 as SVGAGI (reference sequence). The CDR3 sequence: CASSYSTGVSHTEAFF. The CDR3 DNA is TGTGCCAGCAGTTACTCGACAGGGGTTAGTCACACTGAAGCTTTCTTT.

The rearrangement links TRBV10-3 to TRBJ1-2, with TRBD1 matching 9 bases. Germline CDR1 reads ENHRY; CDR2 reads SYGVKD. This CDR3 comprises 15 residues. Trimming removed 4 bases from V and 2 bases from J; junction bases left unmatched: 5. CDR3: CAISARDRVNYGYTF. In nucleotides, the CDR3 is TGTGCCATCAGTGCGAGGGACAGGGTAAACTATGGCTACACCTTC.

The rearrangement links TRBV19 to TRBJ1-2; no firm D call. Germline lookup yields CDR1 LNHDA and CDR2 SQIVND (reference sequence). The CDR3 contains 14 residues. V lost 3 bases and J lost 4, with 12 bases in between. CDR3 amino acids: CASSMGRLTYGYTF. The CDR3 DNA follows: TGTGCCAGTAGTATGGGCCGGCTAACCTATGGCTACACCTTC. The variable domain in full, completed from reference TRBV19 and TRBJ1-2, reads DGGITQSPKYLFRKEGQNVTLSCEQNLNHDAMYWYRQDPGQGLRLIYYSQIVNDFQKGDIAEGYSVSREKKESFPLTVTSAQKNPTAFYLCASSMGRLTYGYTFGSGTRLTVV.

The J gene is TRBJ1-5, the V gene TRBV28; D ambiguous. The length of the CDR3 is 15 residues. With 3 bases removed from V and 0 bases from J, the gap between germline ends came to 9 bases. CDR1 and CDR2 from the germline V gene are MDHEN and SYDVKM. Here the CDR3 reads CASSFSRDSNQPQHF. The CDR3 coding sequence is TGTGCCAGCAGTTTTTCGAGGGATAGCAATCAGCCCCAGCATTTT.

The chain uses TRBV19 and TRBJ2-5; D is ambiguous. TRBJ2-7 explains the end of the DNA better; the J call may be wrong. In germline, CDR1 is LNHDA, CDR2 SQIVND (reference sequence). The CDR3 spans 14 residues. CDR3 bases: TGTGCCAGTAGTATCGACACCAGCTCCTACGAGCAGTACTTC. The encoded protein is CASSIDTSSYEQYF.

The V call is TRBV30, the J call TRBJ1-5; D not certain. Germline CDR1 reads GTSNPN; CDR2 reads SVGIG (reference sequence). This CDR3 is built from 12 residues. V was trimmed by 1 base and J by 4 bases, leaving 5 bases between them. The CDR3 nucleotides read TGTGCCTGGAGTGACAGAAATCAGCCCCAGCATTTT. Protein product: CAWSDRNQPQHF. The entire variable domain, with the rest obtained from reference TRBV30 and TRBJ1-5, is as follows: SQTIHQWPATLVQPVGSPLSLECTVEGTSNPNLYWYRQAAGRGLQLLFYSVGIGQISSEVPQNLSASRPQDRQFILSSKKLLLSDSGFYLCAWSDRNQPQHFGDGTRLSIL.

In nucleotides, the CDR3 is TGTGCCAGCTCGCCGACTAGCGGGGGACCCACAGATACGCAGTATTTT. Its protein product is CASSPTSGGPTDTQYF. V is TRBV6-4 and J is TRBJ2-3, with 12 nucleotides matching TRBD2. Germline loops: CDR1 MRHNA, CDR2 SNTAGT. This CDR3 has 16 amino acids. V trimming: 8 bases; J trimming: 2 bases; junction bases outside the gene matches: 8.

This chain uses TRBV6-5 with TRBJ1-1; a weak D match, TRBD1 (6 bases). The germline V gene encodes CDR1 MNHEY and CDR2 SVGAGI. V dropped 6 bases and J dropped 6 bases, with 17 bases sitting between them. CDR3 size: 14 residues. In DNA form, the CDR3 reads TGTGCCAGCAGGCGGGCTGGGGGCGCGTCTGAAGCTTTCTTT. It specifies CASRRAGGASEAFF.

The gene calls are TRBV7-9 and TRBJ1-2, with TRBD1 matching over 7 bases. Germline lookup yields CDR1 SEHNR and CDR2 FQNEAQ (reference sequence). The CDR3 runs to 13 residues. Unmatched junction bases numbered 1, after V lost 2 bases and J lost 4 bases. The CDR3 DNA sequence: TGTGCCAGCAGCTTAAGGACAGGCTATGGCTACACCTTC. It encodes CASSLRTGYGYTF.

In its sample, this clone was seen once. V and J are TRBV19 and TRBJ2-1; the D gene is possibly TRBD1 (5 bases). The CDR3 runs to 11 residues. Germline V gives CDR1 LNHDA, CDR2 SQIVND (reference sequence). V was shortened by 9 bases and J by 4 bases, with 7 bases between the two germline ends. CDR3 protein: CASQGYNEQFF. The CDR3 region has the DNA TGTGCCAGCCAGGGTTACAATGAGCAGTTCTTC.

The rearrangement joins TRBV18 to TRBJ2-7, with D possibly being TRBD2 (5 bases). The V end was cut by 4 bases, the J end by 3 bases, with 7 bases between. From germline, CDR1 is KGHSH and CDR2 LQKENI. The CDR3 runs 12 residues. CDR3 amino acids: CASSLRGYEQYF. Here the CDR3 DNA reads TGTGCCAGCTCACTTCGGGGCTACGAGCAGTACTTC. Based on the CDR3 plus reference TRBV18 and TRBJ2-7, the full variable domain is NAGVMQNPRHLVRRRGQEARLRCSPMKGHSHVYWYRQLPEEGLKFMVYLQKENIIDESGMPKERFSAEFPKEGPSILRIQQVVRGDSAAYFCASSLRGYEQYFGPGTRLTVT.

The rearrangement uses TRBV27 and TRBJ1-2; 8 bases match TRBD1. The CDR3 consists of 15 residues. Losses at the gene ends were 9 bases for V and 6 bases for J; bases not matched to a gene: 15. Germline CDR1 is MNHEY and CDR2 is SMNVEV (reference sequence). CDR3 in amino acids: CASRVGTGRWDGYTF. The CDR3, as DNA: TGTGCCAGTCGGGTTGGGACAGGTCGGTGGGATGGCTACACCTTC.

This chain joins TRBV10-1 and TRBJ1-6; D might be TRBD1 (6 bases). V was shortened by 2 bases and J by 0 bases, with 11 bases between the two germline ends. The CDR3 has 17 amino acids. CDR1 and CDR2 from the germline V gene are WNHNN and SYGVQD (reference sequence). CDR3 loop: CASSETQDSSYNSPLHF. For the CDR3, the DNA is TGCGCCAGCAGTGAGACACAGGACAGCTCCTATAATTCACCCCTCCACTTT.

The CDR3: CASSPGQNYGYTF. DNA for the CDR3: TGTGCCAGCAGCCCTGGGCAAAACTATGGCTACACCTTC. The chain couples TRBV6-6 to TRBJ1-2; D unresolved. CDR1 is MNHNY, CDR2 SVGAGI, per germline (reference sequence). The CDR3 consists of 13 residues. The V end lost 6 bases, the J end lost 2 bases, and 10 bases lay between the germline ends.

The chain recombines TRBV19 with TRBJ1-1; D is unresolved. CDR3 size: 13 residues. Trimming stripped 4 bases from V and 1 base from J, with 7 bases between. Germline values: CDR1 LNHDA, CDR2 SQIVND (reference sequence). As DNA, the CDR3 is TGTGCCAGTAGTACTCTACCGAACACTGAAGCTTTCTTT. Translated: CASSTLPNTEAFF. The entire variable domain, with the rest obtained from reference TRBV19 and TRBJ1-1, is as follows: DGGITQSPKYLFRKEGQNVTLSCEQNLNHDAMYWYRQDPGQGLRLIYYSQIVNDFQKGDIAEGYSVSREKKESFPLTVTSAQKNPTAFYLCASSTLPNTEAFFGQGTRLTVV.

The chain combines TRBV12-5 with TRBJ2-1, with 7 bases matching TRBD2. V lost 0 bases, J lost 3 bases, and 5 bases stayed unmatched. The length of the CDR3 is 16 residues. Germline CDR1 LGHNT, CDR2 FRNRAP. This CDR3 is CASGLVRVAGYNEQFF. The CDR3 DNA follows: TGTGCTAGTGGTTTGGTACGAGTAGCGGGCTACAATGAGCAGTTCTTC.

The chain links TRBV5-4 to TRBJ2-7; the D gene is possibly TRBD1 (5 bases). V was shortened by 0 bases and J by 1 base, with 11 bases between the two germline ends. CDR1 SGHNT and CDR2 YYREEE come from the germline V gene (reference sequence). The CDR3 consists of 15 residues. The CDR3 DNA reads TGTGCCAGCAGCTTGGAGGCTAGGGGATCCTACGAGCAGTACTTC. Translated: CASSLEARGSYEQYF. Full variable domain (rest looked up from reference TRBV5-4 and TRBJ2-7): ETGVTQSPTHLIKTRGQQVTLRCSSQSGHNTVSWYQQALGQGPQFIFQYYREEENGRGNFPPRFSGLQFPNYSSELNVNALELDDSALYLCASSLEARGSYEQYFGPGTRLTVT.

This sequence joins TRBV11-2 and TRBJ1-2; D perhaps matches TRBD1 (5 bases). Deletions cut 7 bases from V and 1 base from J, with 13 bases between. Germline V gives CDR1 SGHAT, CDR2 FQNNGV. This CDR3 is 14 amino acids long. Written as DNA, the CDR3 is TGTGCCAGCACCCCGGGGGGTTTTAACTATGGCTACACCTTC. This codes for CASTPGGFNYGYTF.

The CDR3 spells CSVDGAGGSDTQYF. CDR3 bases: TGCAGCGTTGATGGGGCAGGGGGTTCAGATACGCAGTATTTT. The chain employs TRBV29-1 and TRBJ2-3; 7 bases map to TRBD1. The CDR3 runs 14 residues. CDR1 SQVTM and CDR2 ANQGSEA come from the germline V gene. With V trimmed by 3 bases and J by 4 bases, 7 bases remained unmatched.

The V and J genes are TRBV5-4 and TRBJ2-3, with 12 bases lining up with TRBD2. V lost 1 base, J lost 4 bases, and 4 bases stayed unmatched. This CDR3 spans 16 amino acids. Germline V gene lookup returns CDR1 SGHNT and CDR2 YYREEE (reference sequence). CDR3 DNA: TGTGCCAGCAGCTTGTGGCTAGCGGGGGGGTCAGATACGCAGTATTTT. Amino acid sequence: CASSLWLAGGSDTQYF.

The genes are TRBV23-1 and TRBJ1-5; D is possibly TRBD1 (5 bases). TRBV23-1 is flagged as an ORF with uncertain function. The CDR3 sequence is 16 residues long. V lost 1 base to trimming and J lost 1 base, with 11 bases between them. Here the CDR3 DNA reads TGCGCCAGCAGTCAATTTCCAGGGAAAAGCAATCAGCCCCAGCATTTT. As protein: CASSQFPGKSNQPQHF.